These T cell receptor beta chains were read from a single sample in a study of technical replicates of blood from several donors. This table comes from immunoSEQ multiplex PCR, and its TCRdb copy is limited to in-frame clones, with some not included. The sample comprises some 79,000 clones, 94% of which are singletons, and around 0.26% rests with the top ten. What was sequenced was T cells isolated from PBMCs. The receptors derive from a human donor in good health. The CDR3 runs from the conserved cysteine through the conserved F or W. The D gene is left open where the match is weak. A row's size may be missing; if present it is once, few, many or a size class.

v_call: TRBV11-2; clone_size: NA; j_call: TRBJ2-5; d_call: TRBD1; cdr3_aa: CASSSAHRGRGETQYF; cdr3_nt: TGTGCCAGCAGCTCAGCACACAGGGGGCGCGGGGAGACCCAGTACTTC
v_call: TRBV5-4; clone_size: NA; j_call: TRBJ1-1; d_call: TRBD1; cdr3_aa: CASSWGTGSVAFF; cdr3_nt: TGTGCCAGCAGCTGGGGGACAGGGTCGGTGGCTTTCTTT
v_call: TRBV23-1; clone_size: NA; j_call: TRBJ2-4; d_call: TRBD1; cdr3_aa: CASSQTDKKHPEDETGGENIQYF; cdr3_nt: TGCGCCAGCAGTCAAACTGATAAGAAGCATCCGGAGGACGAAACAGGGGGAGAAAACATTCAGTACTTC
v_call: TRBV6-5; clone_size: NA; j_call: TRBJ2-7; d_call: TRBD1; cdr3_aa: CASSKGQGASYEQYF; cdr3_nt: TGTGCCAGCAGTAAAGGACAGGGGGCGTCTTACGAGCAGTACTTC
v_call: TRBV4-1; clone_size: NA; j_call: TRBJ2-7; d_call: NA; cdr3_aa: CASSLLLGGRNHEQYF; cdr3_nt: TGCGCCAGCAGCCTTCTCTTGGGGGGGCGAAACCACGAGCAGTACTTC
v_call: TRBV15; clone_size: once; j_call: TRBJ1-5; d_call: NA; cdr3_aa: CATSRWGPSGNQPQHF; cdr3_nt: TGTGCCACCAGTCGGTGGGGCCCAAGTGGCAATCAGCCCCAGCATTTT
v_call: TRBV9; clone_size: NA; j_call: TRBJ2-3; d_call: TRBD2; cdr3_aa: CASSVGSGGLTDTQYF; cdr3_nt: TGTGCCAGCAGCGTAGGTTCGGGGGGGCTGACAGATACGCAGTATTTT
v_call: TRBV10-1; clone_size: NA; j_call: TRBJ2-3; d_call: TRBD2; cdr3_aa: CASSEGAGSTDTQYF; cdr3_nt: TGCGCCAGCAGTGAGGGAGCGGGGAGCACAGATACGCAGTATTTT
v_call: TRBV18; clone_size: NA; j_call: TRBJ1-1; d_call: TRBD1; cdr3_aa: CASSPGTGVGTEAFF; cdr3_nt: TGTGCCAGCTCCCCCGGGACAGGGGTGGGCACTGAAGCTTTCTTT
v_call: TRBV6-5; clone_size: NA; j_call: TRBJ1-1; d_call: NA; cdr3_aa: CASSYAAHTEAFF; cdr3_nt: TGTGCCAGCAGTTACGCCGCGCACACTGAAGCTTTCTTT
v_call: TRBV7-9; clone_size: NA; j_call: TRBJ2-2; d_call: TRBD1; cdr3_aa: CASSLSTGGTGELFF; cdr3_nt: TGTGCCAGCAGCTTATCGACAGGGGGCACCGGGGAGCTGTTTTTT
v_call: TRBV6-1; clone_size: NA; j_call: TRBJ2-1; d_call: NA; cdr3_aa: CASSELPQGSFF; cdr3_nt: TGTGCCAGCAGTGAACTTCCCCAGGGTTCGTTCTTC
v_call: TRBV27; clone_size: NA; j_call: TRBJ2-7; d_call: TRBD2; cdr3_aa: CASSYNSGGYEQYF; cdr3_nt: TGTGCCAGCAGCTATAATAGCGGGGGCTACGAGCAGTACTTC
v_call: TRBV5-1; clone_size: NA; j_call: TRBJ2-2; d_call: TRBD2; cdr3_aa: CASSIGTSGRFGELFF; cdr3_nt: TGCGCCAGCAGCATCGGGACTAGCGGGAGATTCGGGGAGCTGTTTTTT
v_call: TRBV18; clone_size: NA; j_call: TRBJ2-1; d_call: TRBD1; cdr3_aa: CASSPPGDRVREQFF; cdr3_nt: TGTGCCAGCTCACCACCCGGGGACAGGGTAAGAGAGCAGTTCTTC
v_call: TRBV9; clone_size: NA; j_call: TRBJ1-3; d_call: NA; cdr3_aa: CASSPRGGTAGNTIYF; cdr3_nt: TGTGCCAGCAGCCCCCGGGGGGGGACTGCGGGAAACACCATATATTTT
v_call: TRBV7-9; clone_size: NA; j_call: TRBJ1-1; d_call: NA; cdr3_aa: CASSSYRVGLNTEAFF; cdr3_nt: TGTGCCAGCAGCTCCTACAGGGTGGGGCTGAACACTGAAGCTTTCTTT
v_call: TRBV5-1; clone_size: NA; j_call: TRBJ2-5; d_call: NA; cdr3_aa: CASTRGNPGVRQNQETQYF; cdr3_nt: TGCGCCAGCACGCGGGGAAACCCGGGGGTGAGGCAAAACCAAGAGACCCAGTACTTC
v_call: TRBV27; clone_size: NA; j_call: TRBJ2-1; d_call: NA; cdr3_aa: CASSLYAQGYEQFF; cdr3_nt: TGTGCCAGCAGTTTATATGCCCAGGGCTATGAGCAGTTCTTC
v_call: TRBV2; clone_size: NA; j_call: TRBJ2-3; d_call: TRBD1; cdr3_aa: CASSETGEGTDTQYF; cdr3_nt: TGTGCCAGCAGTGAGACAGGGGAGGGCACAGATACGCAGTATTTT
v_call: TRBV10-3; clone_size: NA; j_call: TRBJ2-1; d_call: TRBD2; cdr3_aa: CAISASSGHYNEQFF; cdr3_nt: TGTGCCATCAGTGCCTCTAGCGGGCATTACAATGAGCAGTTCTTC
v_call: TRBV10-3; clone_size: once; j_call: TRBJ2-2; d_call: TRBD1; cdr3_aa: CAINPTGADTGELFF; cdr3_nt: TGTGCCATCAACCCTACAGGGGCGGACACCGGGGAGCTGTTTTTT
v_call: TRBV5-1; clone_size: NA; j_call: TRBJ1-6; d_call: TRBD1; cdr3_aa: CASSPGTGGRSPLHF; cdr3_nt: TGCGCCAGCAGCCCAGGGACAGGGGGCCGCTCACCCCTCCACTTT
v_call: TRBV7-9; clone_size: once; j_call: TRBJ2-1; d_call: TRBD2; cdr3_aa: CASSPSGRLLRNEQFF; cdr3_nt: TGTGCCAGCAGTCCCAGCGGGAGGCTTTTACGGAATGAGCAGTTCTTC
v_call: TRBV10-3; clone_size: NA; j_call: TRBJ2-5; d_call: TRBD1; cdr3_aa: CAISGDSQETQYF; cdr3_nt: TGTGCCATCAGTGGGGACAGCCAAGAGACCCAGTACTTC
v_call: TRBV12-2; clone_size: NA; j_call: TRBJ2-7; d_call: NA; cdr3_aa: CASRLERKPGLASLYEQYF; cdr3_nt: TGTGCAAGTCGCTTAGAACGGAAACCGGGACTAGCGAGCCTTTACGAGCAGTACTTC
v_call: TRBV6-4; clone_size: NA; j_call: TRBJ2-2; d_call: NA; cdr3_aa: CASSPSGTGELFF; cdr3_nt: TGTGCCAGCAGTCCGTCGGGCACCGGGGAGCTGTTTTTT
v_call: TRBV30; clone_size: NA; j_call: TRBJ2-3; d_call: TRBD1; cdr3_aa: CAWYDRGTDTQYF; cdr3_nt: TGTGCCTGGTACGACAGGGGAACAGATACGCAGTATTTT
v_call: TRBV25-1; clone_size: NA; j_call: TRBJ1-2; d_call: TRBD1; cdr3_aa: CASSDSGTGVNYGYTF; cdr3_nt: TGTGCCAGCAGTGATTCCGGGACAGGGGTTAACTATGGCTACACCTTC
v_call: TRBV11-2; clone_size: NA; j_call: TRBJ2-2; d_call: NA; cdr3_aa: CASSSAGINTGELFF; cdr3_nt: TGTGCCAGCAGCTCGGCGGGGATTAACACCGGGGAGCTGTTTTTT
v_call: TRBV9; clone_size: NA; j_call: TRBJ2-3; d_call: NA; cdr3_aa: CASTLEARGDTQYF; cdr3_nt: TGTGCCAGCACTCTAGAGGCCCGAGGAGATACGCAGTATTTT
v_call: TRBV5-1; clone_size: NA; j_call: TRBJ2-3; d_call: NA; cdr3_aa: CASSLVGTRVSDTQYF; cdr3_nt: TGCGCCAGCAGCTTGGTTGGCACCAGGGTGTCAGATACGCAGTATTTT
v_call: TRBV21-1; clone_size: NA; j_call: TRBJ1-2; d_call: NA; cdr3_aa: CASSKFVHPNYGYTF; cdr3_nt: TGTGCCAGCAGCAAATTTGTACACCCTAACTATGGCTACACCTTC
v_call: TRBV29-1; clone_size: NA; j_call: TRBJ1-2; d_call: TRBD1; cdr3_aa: CSATGQGDGYTF; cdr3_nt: TGCAGCGCAACGGGACAGGGAGATGGCTACACCTTC
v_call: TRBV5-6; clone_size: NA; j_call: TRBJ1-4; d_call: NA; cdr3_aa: CASRKLGSPDEKLFF; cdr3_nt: TGTGCCAGCAGGAAGCTAGGGAGCCCAGATGAAAAACTGTTTTTT
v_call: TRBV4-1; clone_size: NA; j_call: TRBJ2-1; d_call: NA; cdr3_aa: CASSQWLGPNGGEQFF; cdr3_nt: TGCGCCAGCAGCCAATGGCTAGGGCCAAACGGGGGTGAGCAGTTCTTC
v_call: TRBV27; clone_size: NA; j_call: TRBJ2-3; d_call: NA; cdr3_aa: CASSTPSWNTQYF; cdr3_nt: TGTGCCAGCAGTACGCCTAGCTGGAATACGCAGTATTTT
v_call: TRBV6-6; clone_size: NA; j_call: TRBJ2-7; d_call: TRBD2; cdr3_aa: CASSLAGGPLSYEQYF; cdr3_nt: TGTGCCAGCAGTCTAGCGGGAGGGCCGCTCTCCTACGAGCAGTACTTC
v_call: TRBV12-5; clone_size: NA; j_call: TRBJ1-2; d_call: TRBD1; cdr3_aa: CASGLVQGGTFLGYGYTF; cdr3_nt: TGTGCTAGTGGTTTGGTACAGGGGGGGACTTTCTTGGGCTATGGCTACACCTTC